This T cell receptor beta chain was recovered during a study of T cell responses to AZD1222 COVID-19 vaccine (dated by TCRdb to the early 2020s). For the wider study: AZD1222 recipients given second doses at about 4 weeks or at about 12 weeks were pooled, since spike-specific TCR depth and breadth were not found to differ between the two schedules. TCR sequencing was performed for roughly 250 trial participants, of whom some 200 were given two doses of AZD1222 and around 26 were given two doses of MenACWY control vaccine. Enrollment into the trials was organized by age into subgroups of 18-55, 56-69 and 70-plus years, and those subgroups contained approximately 160, 26 and 62 TCR-sequenced participants, respectively. The study at large found these results: Conclusions about previously exposed vaccinees were limited because only six AZD1222 recipients were SARS-CoV-2 seropositive at baseline. Because no day 14 peak-response samples were available, the repertoires could be characterized only after the peak T cell response. CD4 TCRs associated with the vaccine covered the entire spike protein, and the dominant responses were in regions 160-218 and 743-854. Participants were mostly white British, with more females than males. The authors suggested clonal diversity may have been underestimated. Reportedly, close to half of the unique spike-specific TCRs recognized epitopes lying outside the regions that are mutated in the B.1.351 and B.1.1.7 variants. A significant rise in spike-specific TCR breadth and depth was observed after two AZD1222 doses relative to day 0 and relative to MenACWY recipients. The 56-69-year group was small, and its depth increase did not reach significance, likely because of low power.

The CDR3 has 14 amino acids, counting the end cysteine and phenylalanine. The CDR3 DNA has 42 bases and is translated from base 1. At the junction V is shortened by 2 bases and J by 2 bases, with 9 bases in between. CDR1 MNHEY and CDR2 SVGEGT are derived from the germline V gene. According to the study, the label for this sample's time point signals: baseline before first vaccination. The vaccinee samples were drawn from two UK trials, COV001 and COV002, one of which was a single-blind randomized controlled phase 2/3 trial testing AZD1222 (ChAdOx1 nCoV-19) in healthy adults. For TCRbeta chain sequencing, PBMC samples from trial participants were taken at day 0 and at day 28 after the second dose. The CDR3 regions of human TCRbeta chains were analyzed by immunosequencing. The study's own analysis went as follows. Repertoire TCRs were checked for matches against a reference library of SARS-CoV-2-specific TCRs that had been generated using the MIRA antigen-specificity platform. Breadth was defined as the fraction of unique TCRs that were SARS-CoV-2-associated. Depth was defined as the fraction of total T cells that were SARS-CoV-2-associated. Using the MIRA data, every spike-specific TCR was mapped to the spike region that the TCR reacted to and assigned to either a CD4 or a CD8 class. Log10-transformed breadth and depth values were compared by one-way ANOVA with Sidak's multiple comparisons tests. The table was pulled from immuneACCESS by TCRdb, which kept in-frame rearrangements only. Such tables lose some clones; where checked, under half of the loss comes from unresolved V genes, and the rest has no known cause. For V, J and clone size, that table is used; D and trimming come from the DNA. Counted in this sample were 100,000 or so clones; around 86% of them appeared once. The biggest ten clones account for 6.3% of the sample.

To note about this clone: Its antigen is currently not known. Per-base qualities were not stored, and no clone one base away is much larger.

Sequenced material: peripheral blood, taken on day 0 of AZD1222 vaccination. This sequence was found in an adult in good health. This receptor chain uses TRBV6-2 or TRBV6-3 and TRBJ1-1; the D gene lacks a confident call. For the CDR3, the sequence is CASSYQRPNTEAFF. The DNA sequence reads TGTGCCAGCAGTTACCAACGGCCTAACACTGAAGCTTTCTTT.